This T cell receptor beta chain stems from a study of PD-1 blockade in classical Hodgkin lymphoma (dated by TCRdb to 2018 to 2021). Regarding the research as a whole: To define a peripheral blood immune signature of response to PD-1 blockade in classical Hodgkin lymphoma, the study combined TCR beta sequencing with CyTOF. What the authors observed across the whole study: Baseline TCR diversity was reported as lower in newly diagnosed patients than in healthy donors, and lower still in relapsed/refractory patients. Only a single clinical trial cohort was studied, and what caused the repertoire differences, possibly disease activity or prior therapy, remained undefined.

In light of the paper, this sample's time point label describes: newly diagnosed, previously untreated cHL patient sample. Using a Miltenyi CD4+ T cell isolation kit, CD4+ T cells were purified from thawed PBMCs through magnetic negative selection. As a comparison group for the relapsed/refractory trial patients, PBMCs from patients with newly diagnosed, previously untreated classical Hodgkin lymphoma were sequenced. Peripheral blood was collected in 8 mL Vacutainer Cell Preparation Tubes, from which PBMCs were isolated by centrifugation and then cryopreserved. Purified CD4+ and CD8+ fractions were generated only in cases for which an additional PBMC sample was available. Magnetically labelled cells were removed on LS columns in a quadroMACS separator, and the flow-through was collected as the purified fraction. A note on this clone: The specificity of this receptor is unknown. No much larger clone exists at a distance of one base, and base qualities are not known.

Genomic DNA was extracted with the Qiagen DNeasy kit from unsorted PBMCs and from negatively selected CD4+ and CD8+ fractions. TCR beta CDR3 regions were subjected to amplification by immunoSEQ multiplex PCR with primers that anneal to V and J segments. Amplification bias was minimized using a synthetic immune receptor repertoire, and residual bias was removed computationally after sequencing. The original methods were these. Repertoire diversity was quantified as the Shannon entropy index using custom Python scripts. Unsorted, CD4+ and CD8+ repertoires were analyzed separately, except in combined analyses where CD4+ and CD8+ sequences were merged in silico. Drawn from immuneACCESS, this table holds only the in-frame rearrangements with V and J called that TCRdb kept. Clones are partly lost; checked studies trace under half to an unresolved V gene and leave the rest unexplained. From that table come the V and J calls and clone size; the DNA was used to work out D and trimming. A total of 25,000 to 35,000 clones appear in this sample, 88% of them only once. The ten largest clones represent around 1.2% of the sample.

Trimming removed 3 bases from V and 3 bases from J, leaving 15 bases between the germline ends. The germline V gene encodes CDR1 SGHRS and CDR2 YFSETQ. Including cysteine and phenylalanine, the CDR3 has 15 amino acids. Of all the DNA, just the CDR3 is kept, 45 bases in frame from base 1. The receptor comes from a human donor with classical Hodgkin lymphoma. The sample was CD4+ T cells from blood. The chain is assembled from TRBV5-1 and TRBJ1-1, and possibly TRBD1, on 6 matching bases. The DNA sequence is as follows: TGCGCCAGCAGCTGGGGAGGGGGTACGGACACTGAAGCTTTCTTT. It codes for CASSWGGGTDTEAFF.